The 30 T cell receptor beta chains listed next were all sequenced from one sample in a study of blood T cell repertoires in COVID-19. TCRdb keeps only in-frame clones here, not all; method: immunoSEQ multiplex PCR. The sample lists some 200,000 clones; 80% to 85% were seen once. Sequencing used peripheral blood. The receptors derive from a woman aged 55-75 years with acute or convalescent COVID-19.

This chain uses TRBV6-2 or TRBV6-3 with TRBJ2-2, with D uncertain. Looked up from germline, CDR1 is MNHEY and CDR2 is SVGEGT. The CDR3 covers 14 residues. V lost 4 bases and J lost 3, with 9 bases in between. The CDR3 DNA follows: TGTGCCAGCAGTTCGACTGGGTACACCGGGGAGCTGTTTTTT. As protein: CASSSTGYTGELFF.

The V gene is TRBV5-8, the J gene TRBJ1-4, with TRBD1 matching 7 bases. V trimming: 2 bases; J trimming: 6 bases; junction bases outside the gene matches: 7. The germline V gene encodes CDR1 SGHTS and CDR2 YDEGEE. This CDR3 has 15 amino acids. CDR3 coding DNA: TGTGCCAGCAGCTTTATACAGGGGCTAGATGAAAAACTGTTTTTT. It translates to CASSFIQGLDEKLFF. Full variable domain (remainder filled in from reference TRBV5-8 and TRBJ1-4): EAGVTQSPTHLIKTRGQQATLRCSPISGHTSVYWYQQALGLGLQFLLWYDEGEERNRGNFPPRFSGRQFPNYSSELNVNALELEDSALYLCASSFIQGLDEKLFFGSGTQLSVL.

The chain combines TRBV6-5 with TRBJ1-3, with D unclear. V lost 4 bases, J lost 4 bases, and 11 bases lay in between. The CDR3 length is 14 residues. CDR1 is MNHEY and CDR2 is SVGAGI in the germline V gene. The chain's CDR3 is CASSFSGGGNTIYF. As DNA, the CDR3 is TGTGCCAGCAGTTTTTCGGGAGGCGGAAACACCATATATTTT.

CDR3 in DNA: TGCGCCAGCAGCTCGACGACAGGGCCATACACTGAAGCTTTCTTT. Protein sequence: CASSSTTGPYTEAFF. The chain has TRBV5-1 and TRBJ1-1, with 7 bases that match TRBD1. Germline CDR1 is SGHRS and CDR2 is YFSETQ. This CDR3 is 15 amino acids long. J gave up 3 bases and V 3 bases, and 8 bases lay outside the gene matches. Using reference TRBV5-1 and TRBJ1-1 for the parts outside the CDR3, the full variable domain is KAGVTQTPRYLIKTRGQQVTLSCSPISGHRSVSWYQQTPGQGLQFLFEYFSETQRNKGNFPGRFSGRQFSNSRSEMNVSTLELGDSALYLCASSSTTGPYTEAFFGQGTRLTVV.

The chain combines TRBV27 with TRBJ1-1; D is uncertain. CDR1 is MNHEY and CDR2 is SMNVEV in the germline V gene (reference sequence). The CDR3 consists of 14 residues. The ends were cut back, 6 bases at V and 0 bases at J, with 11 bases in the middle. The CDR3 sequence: CASSLTGMNTEAFF. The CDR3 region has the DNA TGTGCCAGCAGCCTGACCGGGATGAACACTGAAGCTTTCTTT.

CDR3 DNA sequence: TGTGCCAGCAGGGATCAGGGGTTTGTCACTGAAGCTTTCTTT. The encoded protein is CASRDQGFVTEAFF. This chain uses TRBV6-5 with TRBJ1-1, with TRBD1 as a possible D gene (6 bases). Deletions cut 6 bases from V and 4 bases from J, with 15 bases between. This CDR3 contains 14 residues. Germline loops: CDR1 MNHEY, CDR2 SVGAGI.

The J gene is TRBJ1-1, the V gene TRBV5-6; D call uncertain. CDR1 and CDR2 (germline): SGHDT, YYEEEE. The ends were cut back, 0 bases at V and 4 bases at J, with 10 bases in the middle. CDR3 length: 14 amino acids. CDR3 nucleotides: TGTGCCAGCAGCTTGGACTCGGCGGGCACTGAAGCTTTCTTT. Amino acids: CASSLDSAGTEAFF.

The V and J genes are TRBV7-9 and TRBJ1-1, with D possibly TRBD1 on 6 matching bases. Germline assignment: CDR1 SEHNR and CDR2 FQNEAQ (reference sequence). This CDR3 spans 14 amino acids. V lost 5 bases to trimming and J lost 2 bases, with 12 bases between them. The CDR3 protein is CASSPGTKNTEAFF. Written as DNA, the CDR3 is TGTGCCAGCAGCCCAGGGACAAAAAACACTGAAGCTTTCTTT.

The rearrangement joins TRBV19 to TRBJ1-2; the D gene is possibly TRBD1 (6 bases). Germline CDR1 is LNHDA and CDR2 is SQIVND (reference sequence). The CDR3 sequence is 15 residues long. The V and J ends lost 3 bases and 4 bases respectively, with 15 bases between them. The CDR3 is CASSIAGTPSYGYTF. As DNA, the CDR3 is TGTGCCAGTAGTATCGCCGGGACACCATCCTATGGCTACACCTTC.

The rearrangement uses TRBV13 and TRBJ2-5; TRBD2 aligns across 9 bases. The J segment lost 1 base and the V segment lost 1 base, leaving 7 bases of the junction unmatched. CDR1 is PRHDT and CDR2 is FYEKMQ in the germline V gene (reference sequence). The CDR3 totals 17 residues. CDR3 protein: CASSLVGLAGSQETQYF. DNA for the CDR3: TGTGCCAGCAGCTTAGTGGGGCTAGCGGGGTCCCAAGAGACCCAGTACTTC.

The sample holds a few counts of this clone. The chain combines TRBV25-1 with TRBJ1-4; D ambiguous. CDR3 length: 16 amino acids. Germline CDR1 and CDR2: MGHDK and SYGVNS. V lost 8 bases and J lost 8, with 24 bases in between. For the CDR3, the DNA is TGTGCCAGCTCCCGTTCCGTAACCCCGTCTAGGGAAAAACTGTTTTTT. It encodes CASSRSVTPSREKLFF.

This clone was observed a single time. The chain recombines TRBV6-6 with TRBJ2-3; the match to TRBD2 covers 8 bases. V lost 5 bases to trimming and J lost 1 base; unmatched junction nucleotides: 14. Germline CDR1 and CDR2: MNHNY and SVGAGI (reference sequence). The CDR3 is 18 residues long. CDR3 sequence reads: CASSPPIAAAGGTDTQYF. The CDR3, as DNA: TGTGCCAGCAGTCCTCCGATCGCCGCAGCGGGGGGCACAGATACGCAGTATTTT.

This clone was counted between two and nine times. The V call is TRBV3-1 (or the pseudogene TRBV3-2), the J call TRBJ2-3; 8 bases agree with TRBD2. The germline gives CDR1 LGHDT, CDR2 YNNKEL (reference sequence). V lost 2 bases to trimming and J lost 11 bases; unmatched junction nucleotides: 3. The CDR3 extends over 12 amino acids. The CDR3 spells CASSQRGGRQYF. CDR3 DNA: TGTGCCAGCAGCCAACGGGGGGGGAGGCAGTATTTT.

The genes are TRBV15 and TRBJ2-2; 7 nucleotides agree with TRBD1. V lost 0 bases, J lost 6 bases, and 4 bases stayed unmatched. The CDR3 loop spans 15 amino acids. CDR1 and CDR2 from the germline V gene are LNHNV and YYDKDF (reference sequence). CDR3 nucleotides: TGTGCCACCAGCAGAGATAAGGGGGCGGCCGGGGAGCTGTTTTTT. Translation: CATSRDKGAAGELFF.

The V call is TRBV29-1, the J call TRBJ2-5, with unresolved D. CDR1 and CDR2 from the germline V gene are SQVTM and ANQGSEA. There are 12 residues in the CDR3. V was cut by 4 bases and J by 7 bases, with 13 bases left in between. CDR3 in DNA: TGCAGCGTTGGTCTATCCCTAGGGACCCAGTACTTC. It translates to CSVGLSLGTQYF. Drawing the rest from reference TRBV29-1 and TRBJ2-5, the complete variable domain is SAVISQKPSRDICQRGTSLTIQCQVDSQVTMMFWYRQQPGQSLTLIATANQGSEATYESGFVIDKFPISRPNLTFSTLTVSNMSPEDSSIYLCSVGLSLGTQYFGPGTRLLVL.

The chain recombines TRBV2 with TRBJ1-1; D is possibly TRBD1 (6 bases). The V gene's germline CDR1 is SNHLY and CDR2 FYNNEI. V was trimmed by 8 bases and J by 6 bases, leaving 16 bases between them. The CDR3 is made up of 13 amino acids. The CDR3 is CASRRLTGPEAFF. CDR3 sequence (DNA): TGTGCCAGCCGACGCCTGACAGGCCCTGAAGCTTTCTTT.

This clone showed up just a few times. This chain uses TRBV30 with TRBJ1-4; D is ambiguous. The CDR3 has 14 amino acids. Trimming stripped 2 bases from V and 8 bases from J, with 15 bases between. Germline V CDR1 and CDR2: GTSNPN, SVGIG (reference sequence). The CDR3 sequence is CAWSLVPGGEKLFF. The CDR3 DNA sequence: TGTGCCTGGAGTCTAGTTCCTGGAGGCGAAAAACTGTTTTTT.

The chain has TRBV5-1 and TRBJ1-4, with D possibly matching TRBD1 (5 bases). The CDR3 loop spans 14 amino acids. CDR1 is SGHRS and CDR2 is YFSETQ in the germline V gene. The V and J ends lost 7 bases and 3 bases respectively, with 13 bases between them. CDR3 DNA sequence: TGCGCCAGCTCGCGGGACGGATCTAATGAAAAACTGTTTTTT. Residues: CASSRDGSNEKLFF. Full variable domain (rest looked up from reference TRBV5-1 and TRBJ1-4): KAGVTQTPRYLIKTRGQQVTLSCSPISGHRSVSWYQQTPGQGLQFLFEYFSETQRNKGNFPGRFSGRQFSNSRSEMNVSTLELGDSALYLCASSRDGSNEKLFFGSGTQLSVL.

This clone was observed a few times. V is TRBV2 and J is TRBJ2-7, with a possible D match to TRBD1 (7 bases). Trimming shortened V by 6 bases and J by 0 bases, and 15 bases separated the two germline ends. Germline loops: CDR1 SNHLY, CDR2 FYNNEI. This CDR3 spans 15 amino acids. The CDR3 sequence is CASRKNRGGSYEQYF. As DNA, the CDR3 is TGTGCCAGCAGGAAGAACAGGGGAGGCTCCTACGAGCAGTACTTC.

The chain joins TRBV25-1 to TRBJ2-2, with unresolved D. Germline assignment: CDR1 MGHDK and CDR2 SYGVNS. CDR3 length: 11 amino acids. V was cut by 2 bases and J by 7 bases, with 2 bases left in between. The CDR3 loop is CASSELGELFF. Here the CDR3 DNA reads TGTGCCAGCAGTGAACTCGGGGAGCTGTTTTTT.

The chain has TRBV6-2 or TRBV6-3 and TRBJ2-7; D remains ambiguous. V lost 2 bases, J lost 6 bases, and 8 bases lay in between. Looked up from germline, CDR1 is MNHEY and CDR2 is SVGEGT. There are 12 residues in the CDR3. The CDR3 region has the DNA TGTGCCAGCAGTTACCCTCCACTCGAGCAGTACTTC. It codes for CASSYPPLEQYF.

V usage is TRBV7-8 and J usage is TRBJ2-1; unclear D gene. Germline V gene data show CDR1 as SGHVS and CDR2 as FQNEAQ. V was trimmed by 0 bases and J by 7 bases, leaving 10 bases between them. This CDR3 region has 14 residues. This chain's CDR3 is CASSLASLRNEQFF. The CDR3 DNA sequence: TGTGCCAGCAGCTTAGCAAGTTTGCGGAATGAGCAGTTCTTC.

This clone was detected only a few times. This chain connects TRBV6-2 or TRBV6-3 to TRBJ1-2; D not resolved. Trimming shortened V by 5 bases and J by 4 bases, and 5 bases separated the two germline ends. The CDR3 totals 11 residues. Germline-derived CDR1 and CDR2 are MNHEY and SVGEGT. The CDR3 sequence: CASSASYGYTF. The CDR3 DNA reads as TGTGCCAGCAGTGCGTCCTATGGCTACACCTTC.

In nucleotides, the CDR3 is TGTGCCAGCAGTTCAGGAGGGAATTCACCCCTCCACTTT. The encoded protein is CASSSGGNSPLHF. V and J are TRBV6-6 and TRBJ1-6; D is uncertain. V lost 4 bases, J lost 7 bases, and 8 bases lay in between. CDR1 MNHNY and CDR2 SVGAGI come from the germline V gene (reference sequence). This CDR3 has 13 amino acids.

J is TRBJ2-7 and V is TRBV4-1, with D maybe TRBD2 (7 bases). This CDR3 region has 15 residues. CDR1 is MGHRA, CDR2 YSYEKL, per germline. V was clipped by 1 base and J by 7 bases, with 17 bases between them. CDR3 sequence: CASSQATWGGWEQYF. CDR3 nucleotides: TGCGCCAGCAGCCAAGCGACTTGGGGGGGCTGGGAGCAGTACTTC.

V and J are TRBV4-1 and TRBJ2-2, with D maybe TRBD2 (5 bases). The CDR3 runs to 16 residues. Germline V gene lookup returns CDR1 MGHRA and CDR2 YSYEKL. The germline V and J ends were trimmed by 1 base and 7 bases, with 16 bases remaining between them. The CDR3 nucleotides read TGCGCCAGCAGCCAAGTCCTACTAGGGTTTGGCGGGGAGCTGTTTTTT. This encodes CASSQVLLGFGGELFF.

CDR3 sequence reads: CASSQDMAATNTEAFF. The DNA for the CDR3 is TGCGCCAGCAGCCAAGATATGGCAGCGACGAACACTGAAGCTTTCTTT. J is TRBJ1-1 and V is TRBV4-3; D is unclear. The CDR3 runs 16 residues. Looked up from germline, CDR1 is LGHNA and CDR2 is YSLEER. The V end lost 0 bases, the J end lost 1 base, and 12 bases lay between the germline ends.

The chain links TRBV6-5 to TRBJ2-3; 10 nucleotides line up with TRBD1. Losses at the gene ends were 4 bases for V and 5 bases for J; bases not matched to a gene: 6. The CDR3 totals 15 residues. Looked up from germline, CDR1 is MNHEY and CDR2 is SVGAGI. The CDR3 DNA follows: TGTGCCAGCAGTTTTGCGGGACAGGGGAAAGATACGCAGTATTTT. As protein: CASSFAGQGKDTQYF.

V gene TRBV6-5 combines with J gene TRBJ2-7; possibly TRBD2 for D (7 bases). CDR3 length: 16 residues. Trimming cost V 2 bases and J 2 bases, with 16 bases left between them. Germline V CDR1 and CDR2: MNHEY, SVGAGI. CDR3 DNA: TGTGCCAGCAGTTACAATGGGGGGGCGAATCCCTACGAGCAGTACTTC. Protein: CASSYNGGANPYEQYF.

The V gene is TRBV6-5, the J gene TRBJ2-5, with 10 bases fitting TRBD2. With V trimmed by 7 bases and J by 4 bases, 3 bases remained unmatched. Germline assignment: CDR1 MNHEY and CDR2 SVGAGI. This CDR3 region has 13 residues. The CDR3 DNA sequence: TGTGCCAGCAAGCGGGGGGGCGGAGAGACCCAGTACTTC. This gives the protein CASKRGGGETQYF.